These 9 T cell receptor beta chains were sequenced from one sample in a study of blood T cell repertoires in COVID-19. Only in-frame clones appear in the TCRdb table, and some are missing; sequencing was by immunoSEQ multiplex PCR. The table shows roughly 350,000 clones, with around 86% occurring only once. Sequencing was carried out using peripheral blood. Receptors originate from a woman between 45 and 65 years old with COVID-19, enrolled during active disease.

The chain has TRBV5-5 and TRBJ1-4; 7 positions agree with TRBD1. This CDR3 is built from 16 residues. Germline CDR1 and CDR2: SGHKS and YYEKEE (reference sequence). J lost 4 bases, V lost 0 bases, and 6 bases had no gene match. CDR3 DNA sequence: TGTGCCAGCAGCTTGGCCGAGGGACAGTATAATGAAAAACTGTTTTTT. Its protein product is CASSLAEGQYNEKLFF.

J is TRBJ2-1 and V is TRBV7-2; D possibly corresponds to TRBD2 (5 bases). The CDR3 is 13 amino acids. V lost 4 bases and J 4 bases, leaving 8 bases between the germline ends. Germline lookup yields CDR1 SGHTA and CDR2 FQGNSA. The CDR3 nucleotides are TGTGCCAGCAGCTCGCAGCGGTACAATGAGCAGTTCTTC. The encoded protein is CASSSQRYNEQFF.

The chain recombines TRBV2 with TRBJ2-7, with 7 bases lining up with TRBD1. The germline V gene encodes CDR1 SNHLY and CDR2 FYNNEI. The CDR3 is made up of 14 amino acids. Trimming cost V 8 bases and J 4 bases; bases outside gene matches: 11. DNA of the CDR3: TGTGCCAGCCTCTATCGGGACAGTCCTTACGAGCAGTACTTC. Amino acid sequence: CASLYRDSPYEQYF. Combining the CDR3 with reference TRBV2 and TRBJ2-7 gives the whole variable domain EPEVTQTPSHQVTQMGQEVILRCVPISNHLYFYWYRQILGQKVEFLVSFYNNEISEKSEIFDDQFSVERPDGSNFTLKIRSTKLEDSAMYFCASLYRDSPYEQYFGPGTRLTVT.

With respect to this clone: Additional DNA sequences in this sample encode the identical CDR3. This chain connects TRBV2 to TRBJ2-2; TRBD1 agrees at 7 bases. After removal of 5 bases from V and 2 bases from J, the junction contained 2 bases not matched to a gene. Germline V lookup: CDR1 SNHLY, CDR2 FYNNEI. The CDR3 loop spans 14 amino acids. The CDR3 sequence: CASSRQGNTGELFF. CDR3 bases: TGTGCCAGCAGTAGACAGGGAAACACCGGGGAGCTGTTTTTT.

The chain carries TRBV10-3 and TRBJ2-7; TRBD1 matches 7 bases. The trim removed 2 bases at V and 1 base at J, leaving 2 bases unmatched. The length of the CDR3 is 14 residues. The germline V gene encodes CDR1 ENHRY and CDR2 SYGVKD. The CDR3 nucleotides are TGTGCCATCAGTGAGGCGACAGGGTCCTACGAGCAGTACTTC. Translation: CAISEATGSYEQYF.

J is TRBJ1-1 and V is TRBV11-3; D unresolved. CDR1 SGHNT and CDR2 YENEEA come from the germline V gene. The CDR3 is made up of 18 amino acids. Trimming removed 0 bases from V and 1 base from J, with 18 bases in between. This CDR3 is CASSLDSLNTLANTEAFF. The CDR3 coding sequence is TGTGCCAGCAGCTTAGATTCCTTAAACACCCTAGCGAACACTGAAGCTTTCTTT. The entire variable domain, with the rest obtained from reference TRBV11-3 and TRBJ1-1, is as follows: EAGVVQSPRYKIIEKKQPVAFWCNPISGHNTLYWYLQNLGQGPELLIRYENEEAVDDSQLPKDRFSAERLKGVDSTLKIQPAELGDSAVYLCASSLDSLNTLANTEAFFGQGTRLTVV.

The chain recombines TRBV28 with TRBJ2-7; TRBD2 agrees at 7 bases. V was clipped by 5 bases and J by 4 bases; unmatched bases: 17. The germline CDR1 and CDR2 sequences are MDHEN and SYDVKM. The CDR3 is 17 residues long. The CDR3, as DNA: TGTGCCAGCAGTCTGGGAGGAGCGGCGGGAGAACGATACGAGCAGTACTTC. As protein: CASSLGGAAGERYEQYF.

V gene TRBV30 combines with J gene TRBJ2-7; D possibly corresponds to TRBD2 (5 bases). Germline CDR1 and CDR2: GTSNPN and SVGIG (reference sequence). This CDR3 comprises 13 residues. V lost 3 bases, J lost 0 bases, and 9 bases lay in between. The CDR3 here is CAWRRGSSYEQYF. The CDR3 DNA follows: TGTGCCTGGAGGCGAGGGAGCTCCTACGAGCAGTACTTC. Complete variable domain (other parts from reference TRBV30 and TRBJ2-7): SQTIHQWPATLVQPVGSPLSLECTVEGTSNPNLYWYRQAAGRGLQLLFYSVGIGQISSEVPQNLSASRPQDRQFILSSKKLLLSDSGFYLCAWRRGSSYEQYFGPGTRLTVT.

This clone appeared a few times. The chain has TRBV5-4 and TRBJ2-7, with TRBD2 identical over 16 bases. CDR1 and CDR2 from the germline V gene are SGHNT and YYREEE (reference sequence). J lost 9 bases, V lost 4 bases, and 10 bases had no gene match. The CDR3 spans 16 residues. The CDR3: CASSVNTGTSGRVQYF. CDR3 DNA: TGTGCCAGCAGCGTAAACACCGGGACTAGCGGGAGGGTGCAGTACTTC.